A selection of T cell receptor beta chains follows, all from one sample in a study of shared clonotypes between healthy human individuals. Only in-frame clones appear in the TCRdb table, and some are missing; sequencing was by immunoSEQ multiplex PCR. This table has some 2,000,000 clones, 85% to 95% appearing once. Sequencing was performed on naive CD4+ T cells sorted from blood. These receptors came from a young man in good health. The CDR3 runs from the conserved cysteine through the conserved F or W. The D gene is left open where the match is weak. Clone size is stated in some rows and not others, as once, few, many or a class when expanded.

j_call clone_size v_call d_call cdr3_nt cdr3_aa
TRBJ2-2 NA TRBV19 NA TGTGCCAGTAGCACAGGCGGGTTCGGGGAGCTGTTTTTT CASSTGGFGELFF
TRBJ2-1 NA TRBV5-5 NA TGTGCCAGCAGCTCGTACAGGGCGCCCGGATTATTATACAATGAGCAGTTCTTC CASSSYRAPGLLYNEQFF
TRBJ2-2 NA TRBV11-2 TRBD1 TGTGCCAGCAGCGCCGGGACAGGGGGGACCGGGGAGCTGTTTTTT CASSAGTGGTGELFF
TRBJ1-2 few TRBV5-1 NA TGCGCCAGCAGCGGTCCTCAAAACTATGGCTACACCTTC CASSGPQNYGYTF
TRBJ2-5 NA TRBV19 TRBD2 TGTGCCAGTAGTATCCCGCGACTAGCGGGAGCCCGGGGGCAAGAGACCCAGTACTTC CASSIPRLAGARGQETQYF
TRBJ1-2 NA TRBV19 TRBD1 TGTGCCAGTAGTACCCAGGTTGGACAGGGATTGTACACCTTC CASSTQVGQGLYTF
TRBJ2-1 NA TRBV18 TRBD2 TGTGCCGGGGGAGGGCTGCCCAATGAGCAGTTCTTC CAGGGLPNEQFF
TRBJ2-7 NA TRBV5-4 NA TGTGCCAGCAGCGTCCAAATGGGAAGTTACGAGCAGTACTTC CASSVQMGSYEQYF
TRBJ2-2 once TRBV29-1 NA TGCAGCGTTTCCCGAGCCAGCGGGAACACCGGGGAGCTGTTTTTT CSVSRASGNTGELFF
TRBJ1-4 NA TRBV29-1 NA TGCAGCGTTGTATATGTTGGGGGGAATGAAAAACTGTTTTTT CSVVYVGGNEKLFF
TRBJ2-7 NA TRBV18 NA TGTGCCAGCTCACCGAATCTCCAGGCCTACGAGCAGTACTTC CASSPNLQAYEQYF
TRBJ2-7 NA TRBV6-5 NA TGTGCCAGCAGTATTCAACAGGGGGGGTCCTACGAGCAGTACTTC CASSIQQGGSYEQYF
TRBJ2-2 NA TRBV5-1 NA TGCGCCAGCGGGCAGGGACAGCGGGCCGGGGAGCTGTTTTTT CASGQGQRAGELFF
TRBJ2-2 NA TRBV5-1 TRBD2 TGCGCCAGCAGCTTGGTTGCGGGAGGGAACACCGGGGAGCTGTTTTTT CASSLVAGGNTGELFF
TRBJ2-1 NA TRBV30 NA TGTGCCTGGCATAGCGGAACCTTAACCTACAATGAGCAGTTCTTC CAWHSGTLTYNEQFF